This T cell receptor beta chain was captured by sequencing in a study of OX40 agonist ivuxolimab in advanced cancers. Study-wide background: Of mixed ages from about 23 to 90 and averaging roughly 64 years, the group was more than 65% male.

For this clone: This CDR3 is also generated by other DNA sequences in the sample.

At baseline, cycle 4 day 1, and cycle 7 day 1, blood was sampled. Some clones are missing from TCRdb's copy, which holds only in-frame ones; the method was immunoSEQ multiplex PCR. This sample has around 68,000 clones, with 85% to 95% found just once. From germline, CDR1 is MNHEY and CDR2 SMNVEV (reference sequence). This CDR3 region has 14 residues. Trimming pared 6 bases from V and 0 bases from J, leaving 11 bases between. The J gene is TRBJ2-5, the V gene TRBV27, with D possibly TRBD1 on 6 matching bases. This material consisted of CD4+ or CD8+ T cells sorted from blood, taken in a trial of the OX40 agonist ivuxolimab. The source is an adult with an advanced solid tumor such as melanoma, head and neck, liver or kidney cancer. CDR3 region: CASSGTGNQETQYF. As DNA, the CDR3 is TGTGCCAGCAGCGGAACAGGGAACCAAGAGACCCAGTACTTC.